This T cell receptor beta chain was documented in a study of T cell repertoires in cytomegalovirus infection. Study-wide context: From public TCR beta signatures came an indication of both CMV infection and matching HLA type.

Study conclusions and caveats: Carriage of CMV together with the relevant HLA was identifiable through cumulative public TCR beta family frequency. HLA-C-restricted, CMV-specific TCR beta clonotypes were dominant ex vivo.

Only a few counts were recorded for this clonotype. Its antigen is as yet unknown. TCRdb reanalysed the reads using MiXCR and keeps one entry per CDR3 protein. The sample has around 260,000 distinct CDR3 sequences; 9.1% are singletons. The sample comprised PBMCs. This clonotype was obtained from a human donor in good health (CMV status not recorded). Some clones in this sample may be carry-over from other donors' samples.

For the CDR3, the DNA is TGTGCCAGCAGTTTCCCTTCGGGAGGGGGCAATGAGCAGTTCTTC. Its protein product is CASSFPSGGGNEQFF. J is TRBJ2-1 and V is TRBV12-3 or TRBV12-4, with 8 positions matching TRBD2. This CDR3 is built from 15 residues. The V segment lost 3 bases and the J segment 6 bases; nucleotides outside the gene matches: 7.